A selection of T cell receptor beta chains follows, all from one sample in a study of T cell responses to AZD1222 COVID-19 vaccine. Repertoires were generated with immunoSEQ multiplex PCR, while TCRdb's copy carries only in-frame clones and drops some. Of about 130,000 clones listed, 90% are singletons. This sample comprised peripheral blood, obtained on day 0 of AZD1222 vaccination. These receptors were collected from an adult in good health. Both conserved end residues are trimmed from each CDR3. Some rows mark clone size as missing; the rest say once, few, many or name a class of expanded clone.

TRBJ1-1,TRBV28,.,ASSYRGLDTEAF
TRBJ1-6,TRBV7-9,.,ASSPQGRFPTLH
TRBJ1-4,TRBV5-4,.,ASSNPTATNEKLF
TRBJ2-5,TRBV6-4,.,ASSVLAGEGETQY
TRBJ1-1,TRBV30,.,AWSPTLTGGRDEAF
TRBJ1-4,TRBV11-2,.,ASSTVRLMTPTNEKLF
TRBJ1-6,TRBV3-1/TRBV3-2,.,ASSHNSPLH
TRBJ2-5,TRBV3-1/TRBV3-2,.,ASSQDIEGQETQY
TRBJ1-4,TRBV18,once,ASSLEQDEKLF
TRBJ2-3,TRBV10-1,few,ASRPEGLTDTQY
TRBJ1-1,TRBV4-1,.,ASSPSLRGLAF
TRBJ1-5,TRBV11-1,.,ASSLTTGQPQH
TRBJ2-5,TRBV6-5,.,ASSRLTGKTQY
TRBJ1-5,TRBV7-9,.,ASSSTGGIVQPQH
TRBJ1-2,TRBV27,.,ASSFRAPLSYGYT
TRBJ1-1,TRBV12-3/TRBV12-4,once,ASRLTGYTEAF
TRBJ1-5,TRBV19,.,ASSPELRGGSNQPQH
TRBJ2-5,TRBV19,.,ASSLAGARETQY
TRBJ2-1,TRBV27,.,ASSVTPANEQF
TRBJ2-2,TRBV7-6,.,ASSLLQAGELF
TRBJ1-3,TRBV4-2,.,ASSQVTVSGNTIY
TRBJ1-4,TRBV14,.,ASRGSGNEKLF
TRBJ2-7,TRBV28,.,ASRIEQVGPYEQY
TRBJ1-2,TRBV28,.,ASSALRGGMNYGYT
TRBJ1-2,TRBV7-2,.,ASSLARLGGAFFT
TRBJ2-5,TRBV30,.,AWSSGGLRETQY
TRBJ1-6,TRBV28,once,ASTIGGGGDYNSPLH
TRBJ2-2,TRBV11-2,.,ASSLAPLSRGELF
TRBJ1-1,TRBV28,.,ASSLWAKSAVNTEAF
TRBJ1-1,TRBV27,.,ASSFDRRDTEAF
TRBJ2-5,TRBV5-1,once,ASSRGQETQY
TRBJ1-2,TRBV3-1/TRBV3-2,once,ASSQGLAGTNYGYT
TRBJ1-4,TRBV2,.,ASNGAGGRRNEKLF
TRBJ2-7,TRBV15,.,ATSRDGTYEQY
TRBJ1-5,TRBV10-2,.,ASSVSINQPQH
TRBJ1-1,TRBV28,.,ASSYRVVEAF
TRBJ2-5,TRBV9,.,ASRPGLAGGETQY